Below, 27 T cell receptor beta chains from the same sample are listed, as sequenced in a study of blood T cell repertoires in COVID-19. TCRdb's copy holds only in-frame clones and misses some; the assay was immunoSEQ multiplex PCR. The sample includes 60,000 or so clones, roughly 93% of them seen just once. Input material: peripheral blood. All receptors come from a human donor in a cohort sampled during active COVID-19.

The gene calls are TRBV5-6 and TRBJ2-7; 10 positions agree with TRBD2. V lost 1 base, J lost 4 bases, and 2 bases stayed unmatched. The CDR3 covers 14 residues. CDR1 and CDR2 (germline): SGHDT, YYEEEE. The CDR3 sequence is CASSLSSGSYEQYF. The CDR3 region has the DNA TGTGCCAGCAGCTTGTCTAGCGGGAGTTACGAGCAGTACTTC.

This rearrangement joins TRBV9 to TRBJ1-4, with 9 positions matching TRBD1. J was trimmed by 8 bases and V by 3 bases; bases with no gene match: 14. The CDR3 contains 17 residues. Germline V gene data show CDR1 as SGDLS and CDR2 as YYNGEE. The CDR3 here is CASSARDRDPPGEKLFF. The DNA for the CDR3 is TGTGCCAGCAGCGCCCGGGACAGGGACCCGCCGGGGGAAAAACTGTTTTTT.

The chain joins TRBV6-5 to TRBJ2-5; no firm D call. Germline CDR1 reads MNHEY; CDR2 reads SVGAGI. The CDR3 consists of 11 residues. V was cut by 2 bases and J by 5 bases, with 3 bases left in between. CDR3 sequence reads: CASSYGETQYF. The CDR3 region has the DNA TGTGCCAGCAGTTACGGCGAGACCCAGTACTTC.

This clone was picked up one time. The J gene is TRBJ2-7, the V gene TRBV7-9; 7 nucleotides align to TRBD1. The CDR3 sequence is 15 residues long. J was trimmed by 2 bases and V by 3 bases; bases with no gene match: 7. Germline V gene data show CDR1 as SEHNR and CDR2 as FQNEAQ (reference sequence). The CDR3 loop reads CASSFTDRKTYEQYF. CDR3 sequence (DNA): TGTGCCAGCAGCTTTACGGACAGGAAAACCTACGAGCAGTACTTC. Full variable domain (outside the CDR3, taken from reference TRBV7-9 and TRBJ2-7): DTGVSQNPRHKITKRGQNVTFRCDPISEHNRLYWYRQTLGQGPEFLTYFQNEAQLEKSRLLSDRFSAERPKGSFSTLEIQRTEQGDSAMYLCASSFTDRKTYEQYFGPGTRLTVT.

The CDR3 sequence is CASSFPPQGGNTEAFF. The CDR3 DNA follows: TGTGCCAGCAGTTTCCCCCCCCAGGGGGGGAACACTGAAGCTTTCTTT. This chain joins TRBV28 and TRBJ1-1; 7 bases map to TRBD1. Germline CDR1 MDHEN, CDR2 SYDVKM. The V segment lost 3 bases and the J segment 1 base; nucleotides outside the gene matches: 8. The CDR3 length is 16 residues. The full variable domain, rest sourced from reference TRBV28 and TRBJ1-1, is DVKVTQSSRYLVKRTGEKVFLECVQDMDHENMFWYRQDPGLGLRLIYFSYDVKMKEKGDIPEGYSVSREKKERFSLILESASTNQTSMYLCASSFPPQGGNTEAFFGQGTRLTVV.

Details on this clone: Within the sample, other DNA sequences also encode this same CDR3. CDR3 region: CASSLRTGAGELFF. CDR3 DNA: TGTGCCAGCAGCCTCAGGACAGGAGCCGGGGAGCTGTTTTTT. J is TRBJ2-2 and V is TRBV5-6; the match to TRBD1 covers 7 bases. This CDR3 spans 14 amino acids. Germline CDR1 and CDR2: SGHDT and YYEEEE. J lost 6 bases, V lost 4 bases, and 6 bases had no gene match. Complete variable domain (other parts from reference TRBV5-6 and TRBJ2-2): DAGVTQSPTHLIKTRGQQVTLRCSPKSGHDTVSWYQQALGQGPQFIFQYYEEEERQRGNFPDRFSGHQFPNYSSELNVNALLLGDSALYLCASSLRTGAGELFFGEGSRLTVL.

The chain joins TRBV7-2 to TRBJ2-7, with unresolved D. This CDR3 comprises 13 residues. V was cut by 1 base and J by 6 bases, with 10 bases left in between. The germline V gene encodes CDR1 SGHTA and CDR2 FQGNSA. Written as DNA, the CDR3 is TGTGCCAGCAGCTTAGTGAGAGAGAGCGAGCAGTACTTC. Protein: CASSLVRESEQYF.

This clone was picked up one time. The V gene is TRBV24-1, the J gene TRBJ2-5, with D possibly matching TRBD1 (6 bases). The CDR3 contains 16 residues. Trimming removed 1 base at V and 3 bases at J, with 14 bases between. Germline loops: CDR1 KGHDR, CDR2 SFDVKD. The CDR3 bases are TGTGCCACCAGTGATTTAGGGGACACGATTGAAGAGACCCAGTACTTC. The encoded protein is CATSDLGDTIEETQYF.

The V call is TRBV20-1, the J call TRBJ2-2; D is perhaps TRBD1 (5 bases). The CDR3 is 15 amino acids. The V end lost 3 bases, the J end lost 4 bases, and 15 bases lay between the germline ends. Germline V gene lookup returns CDR1 DFQATT and CDR2 SNEGSKA (reference sequence). The CDR3 is CSASFRGSFTGELFF. The CDR3 region has the DNA TGCAGTGCTAGTTTTAGGGGTTCGTTCACCGGGGAGCTGTTTTTT.

The chain employs TRBV14 and TRBJ2-2; the D is unclear. The CDR3 spans 13 residues. CDR1 and CDR2 (germline): SGHDN, FVKESK. Trimming left V 4 bases short and J 5 bases short, with 8 bases between. The CDR3 nucleotides read TGTGCCAGCAGCCCGGAGTTAACCGGGGAGCTGTTTTTT. It yields the protein CASSPELTGELFF.

This chain uses TRBV6-5 with TRBJ1-1, with D unclear. The CDR3 length is 16 residues. Trimming removed 2 bases from V and 1 base from J, with 14 bases in between. Germline CDR1 is MNHEY and CDR2 is SVGAGI. The CDR3 here is CASSYRLFGGNTEAFF. For the CDR3, the DNA is TGTGCCAGCAGTTACCGATTATTTGGCGGGAACACTGAAGCTTTCTTT.

This rearrangement joins TRBV5-1 to TRBJ2-1; TRBD2 agrees at 14 bases. The ends lost 4 bases at V and 0 bases at J; junction bases unmatched: 6. CDR1 and CDR2 (germline): SGHRS, YFSETQ. This CDR3 contains 18 residues. This CDR3 reads CASSQGLAGAYSYNEQFF. CDR3 sequence (DNA): TGCGCCAGCAGCCAGGGACTAGCGGGAGCTTACTCCTACAATGAGCAGTTCTTC.

The chain links TRBV2 to TRBJ2-7; weak D call: TRBD1 (6 bases). This CDR3 has 14 residues. V lost 6 bases and J 4 bases, leaving 16 bases between the germline ends. Germline CDR1 reads SNHLY; CDR2 reads FYNNEI. The CDR3 sequence is CASSVRDRHYEQYF. CDR3 bases: TGTGCCAGCAGCGTCCGAGACAGGCATTACGAGCAGTACTTC.

The chain uses TRBV6-2 or TRBV6-3 and TRBJ2-7; D unclear. Per the germline V gene, CDR1 is MNHEY and CDR2 is SVGEGT. This CDR3 has 15 amino acids. V gave up 0 bases and J gave up 5 bases, with 14 bases separating them. The CDR3 here is CASSYSRAQRDEQYF. In nucleotides, the CDR3 is TGTGCCAGCAGTTACTCGCGAGCCCAACGCGACGAGCAGTACTTC.

The chain combines TRBV11-2 with TRBJ2-1, with 9 bases fitting TRBD2. Germline CDR1 and CDR2: SGHAT and FQNNGV. The ends lost 2 bases at V and 3 bases at J; junction bases unmatched: 2. This CDR3 comprises 15 residues. CDR3: CASSLLAGRYNEQFF. The CDR3 DNA sequence: TGTGCCAGCAGCTTACTAGCGGGACGCTACAATGAGCAGTTCTTC.

This sequence joins TRBV28 and TRBJ2-7; maybe TRBD1 (5 bases). From germline, CDR1 is MDHEN and CDR2 SYDVKM. The CDR3 runs to 15 residues. Trimming took 2 bases from V and 3 from J, leaving 14 bases between them. The CDR3 loop reads CASSLLRQSYYEQYF. Here the CDR3 DNA reads TGTGCCAGCAGTTTACTCCGACAGTCTTACTACGAGCAGTACTTC.

A single count supports this clone. This rearrangement joins TRBV19 to TRBJ1-2; tentatively, D is TRBD1 (6 bases). CDR3 length equals 15 residues. CDR1 is LNHDA and CDR2 is SQIVND in the germline V gene (reference sequence). Trimming stripped 4 bases from V and 2 bases from J, with 14 bases between. The CDR3 here is CASSKGTQGNYGYTF. In DNA form, the CDR3 reads TGTGCCAGTAGTAAGGGCACACAGGGAAACTATGGCTACACCTTC.

The chain uses TRBV4-3 and TRBJ2-7; 10 nucleotides line up with TRBD1. Unmatched junction bases numbered 0, after V lost 4 bases and J lost 0 bases. CDR1 and CDR2 from the germline V gene are LGHNA and YSLEER. This CDR3 region has 14 residues. CDR3 DNA: TGCGCCAGCAGCCGGACAGGGGGCTCCTACGAGCAGTACTTC. As protein: CASSRTGGSYEQYF.

The V gene is TRBV6-5, the J gene TRBJ1-1, with 8 bases that match TRBD1. The V gene's germline CDR1 is MNHEY and CDR2 SVGAGI. V lost 0 bases and J lost 3; bases outside the gene matches: 3. CDR3 length equals 15 residues. The CDR3, as DNA: TGTGCCAGCAGTTACTCGGACAGGGTATACACTGAAGCTTTCTTT. Residues: CASSYSDRVYTEAFF.

Notes on this clone: The junction does not match germline at one end; this may be a read error. The J gene is TRBJ2-7, the V gene TRBV28; 7 nucleotides align to TRBD1. CDR1 MDHEN and CDR2 SYDVKM come from the germline V gene. CDR3 length equals 13 residues. In DNA, the CDR3 is TGTGCCAGCAGTTCAAACGTCCCGGACAGGCTACGCTTC. Its translation is CASSSNVPDRLRF.

CDR3 residues: CASSGQGLTEAFF. Written as DNA, the CDR3 is TGTGCCAGCAGTGGACAGGGCCTCACTGAAGCTTTCTTT. This chain uses TRBV28 with TRBJ1-1; 8 nucleotides agree with TRBD1. The CDR3 runs to 13 residues. Germline V gene data show CDR1 as MDHEN and CDR2 as SYDVKM. With V trimmed by 5 bases and J by 4 bases, 3 bases remained unmatched.

This clone showed up just a few times. The chain has TRBV28 and TRBJ2-7, with D maybe TRBD1 (6 bases). From germline, CDR1 is MDHEN and CDR2 SYDVKM. CDR3 length equals 15 residues. V was cut by 5 bases and J by 5 bases, with 19 bases left in between. The CDR3 bases are TGTGCCAGCAGTCCCCTATCGGGGCCAGGGGACGAGCAGTACTTC. Protein: CASSPLSGPGDEQYF.

The chain uses TRBV27 and TRBJ2-7; TRBD2 matches at 11 bases. Germline V gives CDR1 MNHEY, CDR2 SMNVEV (reference sequence). This CDR3 spans 15 amino acids. The junction had 3 bases not matched to a gene; V was cut back by 3 bases and J by 2 bases. CDR3 protein: CASSLTSGNPYEQYF. In DNA form, the CDR3 reads TGTGCCAGCAGTTTGACTAGCGGGAACCCCTACGAGCAGTACTTC.

The CDR3 coding sequence is TGTGCCAGCAGCCGACTAGCGGGAGTCACCTACAATGAGCAGTTCTTC. Translating gives CASSRLAGVTYNEQFF. V usage is TRBV7-9 and J usage is TRBJ2-1; 12 nucleotides match TRBD2. The CDR3 has 16 amino acids. Losses at the gene ends were 5 bases for V and 2 bases for J; bases not matched to a gene: 4. Germline V gene sequence: CDR1 SEHNR, CDR2 FQNEAQ (reference sequence). The full variable domain, in which reference TRBV7-9 and TRBJ2-1 provide the parts outside the CDR3, is DTGVSQNPRHKITKRGQNVTFRCDPISEHNRLYWYRQTLGQGPEFLTYFQNEAQLEKSRLLSDRFSAERPKGSFSTLEIQRTEQGDSAMYLCASSRLAGVTYNEQFFGPGTRLTVL.

The chain employs TRBV6-5 and TRBJ1-3; possible D gene TRBD1, 6 bases. Per the germline V gene, CDR1 is MNHEY and CDR2 is SVGAGI. Trimming took off 6 bases at V and 0 bases at J, with 9 bases between the two ends. The CDR3 is made up of 14 amino acids. Here the CDR3 reads CASSGQNSGNTIYF. As DNA, the CDR3 is TGTGCCAGCAGCGGACAGAACTCTGGAAACACCATATATTTT.

The CDR3 DNA is TGTGCCAGCAGCCTTCGGCGGGGGGACCAAGAGACCCAGTACTTC. Its translation is CASSLRRGDQETQYF. The genes are TRBV2 and TRBJ2-5; 8 bases align to TRBD2. From germline, CDR1 is SNHLY and CDR2 FYNNEI. The CDR3 is 15 residues long. Germline trimming cut 6 bases from V and 0 bases from J; bases unmatched to any gene: 6.

This chain uses TRBV18 with TRBJ1-6; 7 bases line up with TRBD1. Germline V lookup: CDR1 KGHSH, CDR2 LQKENI. The CDR3 covers 14 residues. V trimming: 3 bases; J trimming: 10 bases; junction bases outside the gene matches: 6. The CDR3 bases are TGTGCCAGCTCACCGACAGGGTCAGGCTCACCCCTCCACTTT. It specifies CASSPTGSGSPLHF.